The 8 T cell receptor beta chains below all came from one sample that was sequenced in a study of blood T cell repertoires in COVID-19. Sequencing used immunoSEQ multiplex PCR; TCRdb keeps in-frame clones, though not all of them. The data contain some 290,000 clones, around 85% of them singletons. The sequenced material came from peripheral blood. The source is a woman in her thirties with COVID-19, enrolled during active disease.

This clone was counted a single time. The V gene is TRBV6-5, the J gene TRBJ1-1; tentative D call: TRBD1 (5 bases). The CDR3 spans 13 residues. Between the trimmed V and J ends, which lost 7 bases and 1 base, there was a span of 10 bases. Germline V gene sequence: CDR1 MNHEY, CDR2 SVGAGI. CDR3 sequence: CASNQGRNTEAFF. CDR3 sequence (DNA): TGTGCCAGCAACCAGGGAAGGAACACTGAAGCTTTCTTT.

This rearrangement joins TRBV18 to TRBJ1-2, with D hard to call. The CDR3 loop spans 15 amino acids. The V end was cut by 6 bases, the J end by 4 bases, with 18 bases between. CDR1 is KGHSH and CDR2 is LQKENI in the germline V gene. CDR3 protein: CASSTTSAGGYGYTF. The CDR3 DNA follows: TGTGCCAGCTCCACCACAAGTGCCGGCGGCTATGGCTACACCTTC.

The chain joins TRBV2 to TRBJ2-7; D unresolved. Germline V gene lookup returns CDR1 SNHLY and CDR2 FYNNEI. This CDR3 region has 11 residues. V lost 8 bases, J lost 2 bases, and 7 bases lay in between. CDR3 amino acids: CASSYAYEQYF. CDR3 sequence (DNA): TGTGCCAGCTCGTATGCCTACGAGCAGTACTTC.

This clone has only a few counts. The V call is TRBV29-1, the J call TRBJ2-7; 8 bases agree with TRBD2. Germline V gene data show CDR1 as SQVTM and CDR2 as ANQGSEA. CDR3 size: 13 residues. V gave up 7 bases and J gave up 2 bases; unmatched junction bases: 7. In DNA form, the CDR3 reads TGCAGCGCCCTCGGGGGGGCCGCCTACGAGCAGTACTTC. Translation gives CSALGGAAYEQYF.

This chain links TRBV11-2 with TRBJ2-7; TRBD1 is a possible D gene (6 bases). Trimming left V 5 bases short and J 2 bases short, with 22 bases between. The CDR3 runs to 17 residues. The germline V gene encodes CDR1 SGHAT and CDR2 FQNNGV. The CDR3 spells CASSPGFGQSRPYEQYF. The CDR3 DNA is TGTGCCAGCAGCCCCGGATTTGGACAGTCACGACCCTACGAGCAGTACTTC.

The CDR3 is CASSPDRASLGYTF. The CDR3 nucleotides read TGTGCCAGCTCACCCGACAGGGCTTCGTTGGGCTACACCTTC. This chain uses TRBV18 with TRBJ1-2, with 7 bases aligning to TRBD1. Germline assignment: CDR1 KGHSH and CDR2 LQKENI. The CDR3 consists of 14 residues. With 3 bases clipped from V and 8 bases from J, the junction kept 9 bases outside the gene matches.

The CDR3 coding sequence is TGTGCCAGCAGTTCAGAGACAGGGATAGGCAATCAGCCCCAGCATTTT. Translated, it gives CASSSETGIGNQPQHF. This chain connects TRBV27 to TRBJ1-5; 7 nucleotides align to TRBD1. The CDR3 has 16 residues. The germline V gene has CDR1 MNHEY and CDR2 SMNVEV (reference sequence). Germline trimming cut 4 bases from V and 2 bases from J; bases unmatched to any gene: 8.

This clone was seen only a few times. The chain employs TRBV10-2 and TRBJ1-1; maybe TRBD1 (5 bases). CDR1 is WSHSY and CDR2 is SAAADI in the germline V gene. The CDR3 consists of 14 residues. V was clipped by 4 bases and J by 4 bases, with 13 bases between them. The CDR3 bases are TGCGCCAGCAGTGTATTGGGGCGCGGCACTGAAGCTTTCTTT. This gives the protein CASSVLGRGTEAFF.